This TCR beta chain was sequenced for a study of blood T cell repertoires in COVID-19. For the study at large: COVID-19 samples collected from the United States, Italy and Spain covered acute and convalescent phases.

In Seattle, patients joined the study during active infection and were tracked longitudinally. Original processing notes: Reference gene primer amplification gave estimated nucleated cell counts. Sequencing was performed with immunoSEQ multiplex PCR; in TCRdb, only in-frame clones are kept and a portion is missing. V and J calls and clone size come straight from that table; D and trimming were deduced from the DNA. The table has tens of thousands of clones, around 90% seen once; the top ten hold under 5.5%. The V and J ends lost 2 bases and 1 base respectively, with 13 bases between them. CDR3 size: 16 residues. Looked up from germline, CDR1 is MNHNY and CDR2 is SVGAGI (reference sequence).

This sequence originates from a man in his 60s with COVID-19, enrolled during active disease. The sequenced sample consisted of peripheral blood. This chain links TRBV6-6 with TRBJ2-3; D is perhaps TRBD1 (6 bases). The CDR3: CASSYKQGGGTDTQYF. The CDR3, as DNA: TGTGCCAGCAGTTACAAACAGGGCGGTGGCACAGATACGCAGTATTTT.